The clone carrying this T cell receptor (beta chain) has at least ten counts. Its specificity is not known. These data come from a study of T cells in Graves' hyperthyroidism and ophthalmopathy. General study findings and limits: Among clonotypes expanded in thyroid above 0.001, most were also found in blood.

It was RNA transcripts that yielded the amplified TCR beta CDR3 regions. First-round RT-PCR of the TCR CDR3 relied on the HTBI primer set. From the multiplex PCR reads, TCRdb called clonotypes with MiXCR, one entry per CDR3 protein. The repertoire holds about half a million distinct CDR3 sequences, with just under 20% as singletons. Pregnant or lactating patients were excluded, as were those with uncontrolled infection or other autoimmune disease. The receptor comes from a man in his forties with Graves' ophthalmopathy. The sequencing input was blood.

This CDR3 is CASGGGAGNTIYF. DNA for the CDR3: TGTGCCAGCGGAGGAGGGGCCGGAAACACCATATATTTT. This chain connects TRBV11-2 to TRBJ1-3, with D perhaps matching TRBD1 (5 bases). CDR3 length: 13 amino acids. CDR1 and CDR2 (germline): SGHAT, FQNNGV. The germline V and J ends were trimmed by 8 bases and 4 bases, with 12 bases remaining between them.